Listed below are T cell receptor beta chains from one sample, sequenced in a study of cytomegalovirus exposure and HLA in healthy donors. Profiling relied on immunoSEQ multiplex PCR, and the TCRdb table lists in-frame clones only, not all of them. The sample gives about 210,000 clones, roughly 82% of which show up once; about 6.1% is in the top ten. Sequenced material: PBMCs. These receptors all stem from a middle-aged man in good health and CMV-seropositive. Each CDR3 is given with its conserved first and last residue. D genes are given only for firm matches.

TRBJ2-2,TRBD1,TRBV19,CASSIGGTGAGELFF,TGTGCCAGTAGTATAGGGGGGACAGGGGCCGGGGAGCTGTTTTTT
TRBJ2-1,TRBD2,TRBV28,CASSFLRGGYEQFF,TGTGCCAGCAGTTTCCTACGGGGGGGGTATGAGCAGTTCTTC
TRBJ2-1,TRBD2,TRBV4-2,CASSQSAGGYNEQFF,TGTGCCAGCAGCCAATCAGCGGGAGGGTACAATGAGCAGTTCTTC
TRBJ1-5,TRBD1,TRBV30,CAWSKDRVQPQHF,TGTGCCTGGAGCAAGGACAGGGTACAGCCCCAGCATTTT
TRBJ2-3,TRBD2,TRBV13,CASKSGTSGRSTDTQYF,TGTGCCAGCAAATCCGGGACTAGCGGGAGAAGCACAGATACGCAGTATTTT
TRBJ2-3,TRBD2,TRBV5-1,CASSEGLAGSTDTQYF,TGCGCCAGCAGCGAGGGACTAGCGGGCAGCACAGATACGCAGTATTTT
TRBJ1-4,.,TRBV6-1,CASKQGWEKLFF,TGTGCCAGTAAACAGGGATGGGAAAAACTGTTTTTT
TRBJ2-1,TRBD2,TRBV29-1,CSANSGTEQFF,TGCAGCGCTAATAGCGGGACTGAGCAGTTCTTC
TRBJ2-1,.,TRBV18,CASSPLQQSSYNEQFF,TGTGCCAGCTCACCATTACAGCAGAGCTCCTACAATGAGCAGTTCTTC
TRBJ2-2,.,TRBV30,CAWTGGGRSDTGELFF,TGTGCCTGGACGGGCGGAGGGCGATCTGACACCGGGGAGCTGTTTTTT
TRBJ1-2,TRBD1,TRBV29-1,CSVGWTGGENYGYTF,TGCAGCGTCGGCTGGACAGGGGGCGAGAACTATGGCTACACCTTC